Reported below is one T cell receptor beta chain. Its antigen is unknown. CDR3 length: 19 residues. Trimming took 2 bases from V and 7 from J; bases not matched to a gene: 14. CDR1 SGHAT and CDR2 FQNNGV come from the germline V gene. The source of the sample is a study of shared clonotypes between healthy human individuals. Study background: Three plates each covered CD4 naive and memory; CD8 naive two, CD8 memory one.

Donors included only healthy HIV-negative adults lacking recent acute infections or vaccinations. It was at deep level that the assay was run. Only in-frame clones appear in the TCRdb table, and some are missing; sequencing was by immunoSEQ multiplex PCR. The sample carries under 1,100,000 clones, 78% recorded once. Study-wide results and caveats: Naive subsets, compared against memory subsets, generally had larger estimated richness values.

Sequences were obtained from memory CD4+ T cells from PBMCs. Subset denoted: CD45RA-negative fraction. This chain connects TRBV11-2 to TRBJ1-4; TRBD1 aligns across 12 bases. The receptor's source is a man aged 18 to 29 in good health. Some clones in this sample may be carry-over from other donors' samples. CDR3: CASSLSRWGQGASREKLFF. Here the CDR3 DNA reads TGTGCCAGCAGCTTATCAAGATGGGGACAGGGGGCTTCGCGTGAAAAACTGTTTTTT. The whole variable domain, remainder taken from reference TRBV11-2 and TRBJ1-4, is EAGVAQSPRYKIIEKRQSVAFWCNPISGHATLYWYQQILGQGPKLLIQFQNNGVVDDSQLPKDRFSAERLKGVDSTLKIQPAKLEDSAVYLCASSLSRWGQGASREKLFFGSGTQLSVL.